What follows are 19 T cell receptor beta chains derived from one specimen sequenced in a study of cytomegalovirus exposure and HLA in healthy donors. PCR employed 60 Vbeta and 13 Jbeta primers. Profiling relied on immunoSEQ multiplex PCR, and the TCRdb table lists in-frame clones only, not all of them. The sample lists fewer than 200,000 clones, about 90% occurring once. Sequenced material: PBMCs. Receptors were obtained from a girl under three years old in good health and CMV-seronegative.

This chain links TRBV6-5 with TRBJ2-1; TRBD2 aligns across 12 bases. The trim removed 2 bases at V and 6 bases at J, leaving 5 bases unmatched. Germline assignment: CDR1 MNHEY and CDR2 SVGAGI. The CDR3 is 16 amino acids. CDR3 coding DNA: TGTGCCAGCAGTTACGGGGGACTAGCGGGCGTCAATGAGCAGTTCTTC. Translated: CASSYGGLAGVNEQFF.

The V gene is TRBV9, the J gene TRBJ1-6; 12 nucleotides agree with TRBD1. Trimming removed 0 bases from V and 9 bases from J; junction bases left unmatched: 4. Per the germline V gene, CDR1 is SGDLS and CDR2 is YYNGEE. The length of the CDR3 is 16 residues. The CDR3: CASSVGTGQGASPLHF. CDR3 coding DNA: TGTGCCAGCAGCGTAGGAACGGGACAGGGGGCTTCACCCCTCCACTTT.

This chain joins TRBV7-9 and TRBJ2-2; D is possibly TRBD1 (5 bases). The CDR3 spans 15 residues. In germline, CDR1 is SEHNR, CDR2 FQNEAQ (reference sequence). V was trimmed by 5 bases and J by 5 bases, leaving 15 bases between them. The CDR3 region has the DNA TGTGCCAGCAGCCCGACACTCGCAGGGACCGGGGAGCTGTTTTTT. Translation: CASSPTLAGTGELFF.

The V gene is TRBV7-9, the J gene TRBJ2-7, with TRBD2 matching over 7 bases. After removal of 8 bases from V and 3 bases from J, the junction contained 1 base not matched to a gene. The germline gives CDR1 SEHNR, CDR2 FQNEAQ (reference sequence). The CDR3 length is 11 residues. The CDR3 here is CASGGGYEQYF. The CDR3 nucleotides are TGTGCCAGCGGCGGGGGCTACGAGCAGTACTTC.

This sequence joins TRBV30 and TRBJ1-1; weak D call: TRBD1 (6 bases). The CDR3 has 14 amino acids. Germline V gene lookup returns CDR1 GTSNPN and CDR2 SVGIG (reference sequence). V was shortened by 3 bases and J by 4 bases, with 15 bases between the two germline ends. The CDR3 region has the DNA TGTGCCTGGAGCAGGGGAGCGTTGTTCACTGAAGCTTTCTTT. It translates to CAWSRGALFTEAFF.

The chain employs TRBV6-5 and TRBJ1-2; weak D call: TRBD1 (5 bases). CDR3 length: 10 amino acids. In germline, CDR1 is MNHEY, CDR2 SVGAGI. This CDR3 is CVRGAGGYTF. For the CDR3, the DNA is TGTGTGAGAGGGGCGGGGGGCTACACCTTC.

This clone was picked up a small number of times. The CDR3, as DNA: TGTGCCAGCAGCTTTCTGACTAGCGGGGGCGAGACCCAGTACTTC. It encodes CASSFLTSGGETQYF. This chain uses TRBV5-6 with TRBJ2-5; 12 nucleotides match TRBD2. With 2 bases clipped from V and 5 bases from J, the junction kept 4 bases outside the gene matches. This CDR3 has 15 residues. CDR1 is SGHDT and CDR2 is YYEEEE in the germline V gene.

The chain carries TRBV9 and TRBJ2-5; 10 nucleotides align to TRBD2. Germline CDR1 SGDLS, CDR2 YYNGEE. Losses at the gene ends were 3 bases for V and 5 bases for J; bases not matched to a gene: 4. The CDR3 loop spans 14 amino acids. The CDR3 DNA follows: TGTGCCAGCAGCGCCGCTAGCGGGAGTGAGACCCAGTACTTC. It yields the protein CASSAASGSETQYF.

The V and J genes are TRBV2 and TRBJ2-5; D unresolved. V lost 7 bases to trimming and J lost 5 bases, with 5 bases between them. Per the germline V gene, CDR1 is SNHLY and CDR2 is FYNNEI. The CDR3 length is 10 residues. CDR3 loop: CASTRETQYF. In DNA, the CDR3 is TGTGCCAGCACTCGGGAGACCCAGTACTTC.

The rearrangement uses TRBV29-1 and TRBJ1-1; no clear D gene. The CDR3 spans 12 residues. Trimming stripped 7 bases from V and 2 bases from J, with 11 bases between. CDR1 and CDR2 (germline): SQVTM, ANQGSEA. CDR3 residues: CSDLVGNTEAFF. DNA of the CDR3: TGCAGCGACCTAGTTGGAAACACTGAAGCTTTCTTT.

This rearrangement joins TRBV5-6 to TRBJ1-2; D possibly corresponds to TRBD1 (5 bases). The CDR3 totals 15 residues. V lost 6 bases to trimming and J lost 7 bases, with 22 bases between them. In germline, CDR1 is SGHDT, CDR2 YYEEEE. The CDR3 reads CASTSAREREFGYTF. Written as DNA, the CDR3 is TGTGCCAGCACCTCCGCCAGGGAGCGGGAGTTTGGCTACACCTTC.

This chain joins TRBV7-2 and TRBJ1-2; the D gene is possibly TRBD1 (6 bases). V gave up 1 base and J gave up 5 bases, with 14 bases separating them. The length of the CDR3 is 15 residues. Looked up from germline, CDR1 is SGHTA and CDR2 is FQGNSA. CDR3 sequence reads: CASSLESGVGYGYTF. The CDR3 nucleotides read TGTGCCAGCAGCTTAGAGTCAGGGGTTGGGTATGGCTACACCTTC.

The chain joins TRBV4-1 to TRBJ1-6; D gene uncertain. This CDR3 spans 14 amino acids. Per germline, CDR1 MGHRA and CDR2 YSYEKL. V shed 2 bases and J shed 10 bases, with 12 bases lying between them. The CDR3 sequence is CASSQPLSVSPLHF. CDR3 nucleotide sequence: TGCGCCAGCAGCCAACCACTCTCGGTATCACCCCTCCACTTT.

This chain joins TRBV6-1 and TRBJ2-7; 8 bases are a match to TRBD1. This CDR3 contains 12 residues. Trimming cost V 7 bases and J 6 bases; bases outside gene matches: 5. Germline V gene data show CDR1 as MNHNS and CDR2 as SASEGT. CDR3 DNA: TGTGCCAGCAAACCAGGGGGCGTCGAGCAGTACTTC. This encodes CASKPGGVEQYF.

This chain connects TRBV7-3 to TRBJ2-5; a weak D match, TRBD2 (5 bases). The CDR3 runs to 14 residues. Germline assignment: CDR1 SGHTA and CDR2 FQGTGA. V lost 5 bases, J lost 2 bases, and 12 bases lay in between. The CDR3, as DNA: TGTGCCAGCAGCAAAAGCGGCGCTCAAGAGACCCAGTACTTC. This translates into CASSKSGAQETQYF.

This clone showed up just once. The chain links TRBV11-1 to TRBJ2-7; tentative D call: TRBD2 (7 bases). This CDR3 is built from 14 residues. Trimming removed 5 bases from V and 4 bases from J, with 15 bases in between. CDR1 and CDR2 from the germline V gene are SGHAT and FQDESV (reference sequence). CDR3 loop: CASSLRGGSYEQYF. Here the CDR3 DNA reads TGTGCCAGCAGCCTAAGGGGGGGTTCGTACGAGCAGTACTTC. The whole variable domain, filled in from reference TRBV11-1 and TRBJ2-7, reads EAEVAQSPRYKITEKSQAVAFWCDPISGHATLYWYRQILGQGPELLVQFQDESVVDDSQLPKDRFSAERLKGVDSTLKIQPAELGDSAMYLCASSLRGGSYEQYFGPGTRLTVT.

This clone was observed once. The chain couples TRBV6-1 to TRBJ2-7; 7 bases map to TRBD1. Trimming at V came to 6 bases and at J to 6 bases, leaving 11 bases not matched to a gene. The V gene's germline CDR1 is MNHNS and CDR2 SASEGT. The CDR3 sequence is 14 residues long. CDR3 amino acids: CASRPDRARGEQYF. CDR3 DNA: TGTGCCAGCAGACCCGACAGGGCGAGAGGCGAGCAGTACTTC.

There are a few counts of this clone. The V call is TRBV5-6, the J call TRBJ2-3, with a tentative D call TRBD2 (5 bases). The germline V gene encodes CDR1 SGHDT and CDR2 YYEEEE. This CDR3 is 15 amino acids long. The ends were cut back, 3 bases at V and 0 bases at J, with 11 bases in the middle. CDR3 sequence: CASSSGGGSTDTQYF. CDR3 bases: TGTGCCAGCAGCTCCGGAGGCGGGAGCACAGATACGCAGTATTTT.

The J gene is TRBJ1-4, the V gene TRBV7-9, with no clear D. The CDR3 sequence is 16 residues long. Trimming shortened V by 3 bases and J by 7 bases, and 18 bases separated the two germline ends. CDR1 SEHNR and CDR2 FQNEAQ come from the germline V gene (reference sequence). The CDR3 bases are TGTGCCAGCAGCTTTCCCGCCCCTAATCGGGGTGAAAAACTGTTTTTT. It is translated as CASSFPAPNRGEKLFF.